This TCR beta chain was captured by sequencing in a study of blood T cells in healthy people across ages. Study-wide results and caveats: Per million T cells, the diversity of TCR beta decreased roughly linearly as age advanced.

Notes on this clonotype: Its antigen is currently unknown.

Primers used in a second PCR of about 6 to 12 cycles were a sample-barcoded 5' primer and a J-beta primer mix. Any given sample supplied a minimum of 3 million CDR3-containing paired-end reads. TCRdb re-called the 5' RACE reads with MiXCR, one entry per CDR3 protein. Of about 1.5 million distinct CDR3 sequences listed, 35% to 45% are singletons. V lost 3 bases, J lost 6 bases, and 14 bases stayed unmatched. In germline, CDR1 is LGHNA, CDR2 YNFKEQ. This CDR3 is built from 17 residues. Sequencing used blood. This TCR derives from a woman aged 18-29 years in good health. The J gene is TRBJ2-3, the V gene TRBV4-2; 8 positions match TRBD1. The CDR3 region has the DNA TGTGCCAGCAGCCATCTAAGCACAGGGGGTTCCCCGGATACGCAGTATTTT. Amino acid sequence: CASSHLSTGGSPDTQYF.